This is a list of T cell receptor beta chains from one sample in a study of beta chain features in type 1 diabetes. Sequenced by immunoSEQ multiplex PCR; TCRdb stores in-frame clones only, minus some. Seen here are hundreds of thousands of clones, around an eighth observed once, and the top ten hold approximately 0.01%. Specimen: naive CD4+ T cells from blood. These receptors all come from a woman aged 18-29 years with type 1 diabetes. CDR3s include the opening cysteine and the closing phenylalanine or tryptophan. D genes are given only for firm matches. Only part of the rows carry a size: once, few, many, or a class if the clone is expanded.

d_call: TRBD2; v_call: TRBV28; clone_size: NA; j_call: TRBJ2-1; cdr3_aa: CASKSGSSYNEQFF; cdr3_nt: TGTGCCAGCAAGAGCGGGAGCTCCTACAATGAGCAGTTCTTC
d_call: NA; v_call: TRBV7-2; clone_size: NA; j_call: TRBJ1-1; cdr3_aa: CASSLDQDTEAFF; cdr3_nt: TGTGCCAGCAGCTTAGACCAGGACACTGAAGCTTTCTTT
d_call: NA; v_call: TRBV7-2; clone_size: NA; j_call: TRBJ1-1; cdr3_aa: CASSLDRERAVDAFF; cdr3_nt: TGTGCCAGCAGCTTAGATAGGGAACGAGCGGTGGACGCTTTCTTT
d_call: NA; v_call: TRBV6-5; clone_size: NA; j_call: TRBJ2-7; cdr3_aa: CASRRGSSYEQYF; cdr3_nt: TGTGCCAGCAGAAGGGGGAGCTCCTACGAGCAGTACTTC
d_call: TRBD1; v_call: TRBV6-6; clone_size: NA; j_call: TRBJ1-1; cdr3_aa: CASSYPGGGGTEAFF; cdr3_nt: TGTGCCAGCAGTTACCCAGGGGGCGGGGGTACTGAAGCTTTCTTT
d_call: NA; v_call: TRBV7-9; clone_size: NA; j_call: TRBJ1-1; cdr3_aa: CATITGQGRNTEAFF; cdr3_nt: TGTGCCACGATAACAGGGCAGGGCCGGAACACTGAAGCTTTCTTT
d_call: NA; v_call: TRBV9; clone_size: NA; j_call: TRBJ1-1; cdr3_aa: CASSVDGGGTEAFF; cdr3_nt: TGTGCCAGCAGCGTAGATGGGGGAGGCACTGAAGCTTTCTTT
d_call: TRBD2; v_call: TRBV28; clone_size: few; j_call: TRBJ2-5; cdr3_aa: CASSPRREQYF; cdr3_nt: TGTGCCAGCAGCCCCCGGCGGGAGCAGTACTTC
d_call: TRBD2; v_call: TRBV9; clone_size: NA; j_call: TRBJ2-1; cdr3_aa: CASSVGGLAEVEQFF; cdr3_nt: TGTGCCAGCAGCGTAGGAGGACTAGCGGAAGTGGAGCAGTTCTTC
d_call: TRBD2; v_call: TRBV2; clone_size: few; j_call: TRBJ2-5; cdr3_aa: CASRGLAGETQYF; cdr3_nt: TGTGCCAGCCGGGGACTAGCGGGGGAGACCCAGTACTTC
d_call: NA; v_call: TRBV30; clone_size: NA; j_call: TRBJ2-7; cdr3_aa: CASGTLYEQYF; cdr3_nt: TGTGCCTCTGGGACTTTATACGAGCAGTACTTC
d_call: NA; v_call: TRBV7-2; clone_size: few; j_call: TRBJ1-2; cdr3_aa: CASSSLVSSGYTF; cdr3_nt: TGTGCCAGCAGCTCTTTAGTTTCTAGCGGCTACACCTTC
d_call: NA; v_call: TRBV4-3; clone_size: NA; j_call: TRBJ2-7; cdr3_aa: CASSQEQGTYEQYF; cdr3_nt: TGCGCCAGCAGCCAAGAGCAGGGCACCTACGAGCAGTACTTC
d_call: TRBD1; v_call: TRBV19; clone_size: few; j_call: TRBJ1-2; cdr3_aa: CASRTQGAHGYTF; cdr3_nt: TGTGCCAGTCGTACCCAGGGGGCACATGGCTACACCTTC
d_call: NA; v_call: TRBV5-6; clone_size: few; j_call: TRBJ1-2; cdr3_aa: CASSSGGYGYTF; cdr3_nt: TGTGCCAGCAGCTCTGGCGGTTATGGCTACACCTTC
d_call: NA; v_call: TRBV27; clone_size: NA; j_call: TRBJ1-5; cdr3_aa: CASRKLLPGDQPQHF; cdr3_nt: TGTGCCAGCAGAAAACTGCTACCGGGGGATCAGCCCCAGCATTTT
d_call: TRBD2; v_call: TRBV30; clone_size: NA; j_call: TRBJ2-1; cdr3_aa: CAWSPDSSGNEQFF; cdr3_nt: TGTGCCTGGAGTCCAGACTCTAGCGGCAATGAGCAGTTCTTC
d_call: TRBD1; v_call: TRBV7-2; clone_size: NA; j_call: TRBJ2-7; cdr3_aa: CASSYRTGELNEQYF; cdr3_nt: TGTGCCAGCAGCTACAGGACAGGGGAACTTAACGAGCAGTACTTC
d_call: NA; v_call: TRBV20-1; clone_size: few; j_call: TRBJ2-3; cdr3_aa: CSRQVTDTQYF; cdr3_nt: TGCAGCCGACAAGTCACAGATACGCAGTATTTT
d_call: NA; v_call: TRBV11-1; clone_size: NA; j_call: TRBJ2-2; cdr3_aa: CASRYAFSNTGELFF; cdr3_nt: TGTGCCAGCCGGTATGCATTTTCGAACACCGGGGAGCTGTTTTTT
d_call: TRBD2; v_call: TRBV6-1; clone_size: few; j_call: TRBJ2-1; cdr3_aa: CASSEARLAGLYNEQFF; cdr3_nt: TGTGCCAGCAGTGAAGCGCGACTAGCGGGGCTCTACAATGAGCAGTTCTTC
d_call: NA; v_call: TRBV28; clone_size: NA; j_call: TRBJ2-7; cdr3_aa: CASSSRVYEQYF; cdr3_nt: TGTGCCAGCAGTTCTCGTGTCTACGAGCAGTACTTC
d_call: NA; v_call: TRBV28; clone_size: NA; j_call: TRBJ2-3; cdr3_aa: CASTFGSGSVWQYF; cdr3_nt: TGTGCCAGCACTTTCGGATCAGGGTCGGTTTGGCAGTATTTT
d_call: NA; v_call: TRBV7-9; clone_size: NA; j_call: TRBJ2-3; cdr3_aa: CASSYSSKLTDTQYF; cdr3_nt: TGTGCCAGCAGCTACTCGTCTAAGCTGACAGATACGCAGTATTTT
d_call: NA; v_call: TRBV15; clone_size: few; j_call: TRBJ1-3; cdr3_aa: CATSRERGSGNTIYF; cdr3_nt: TGTGCCACCAGCAGAGAACGAGGTTCTGGAAACACCATATATTTT
d_call: TRBD2; v_call: TRBV28; clone_size: NA; j_call: TRBJ2-1; cdr3_aa: CASSFWTSSQEQFF; cdr3_nt: TGTGCCAGCAGTTTCTGGACTAGCTCCCAGGAGCAGTTCTTC
d_call: TRBD2; v_call: TRBV6-5; clone_size: NA; j_call: TRBJ2-3; cdr3_aa: CASSYSLAVDTDTQYF; cdr3_nt: TGTGCCAGCAGTTACTCACTAGCGGTTGACACAGATACGCAGTATTTT
d_call: TRBD1; v_call: TRBV11-1; clone_size: NA; j_call: TRBJ2-7; cdr3_aa: CASSPRTGSPAEQYF; cdr3_nt: TGTGCCAGCAGCCCCCGGACAGGATCCCCGGCCGAGCAGTACTTC
d_call: NA; v_call: TRBV11-2; clone_size: few; j_call: TRBJ2-3; cdr3_aa: CASSLSGSTDTQYF; cdr3_nt: TGTGCCAGCAGCTTAAGCGGGAGCACAGATACGCAGTATTTT
d_call: NA; v_call: TRBV5-1; clone_size: few; j_call: TRBJ1-1; cdr3_aa: CASRRDVNTEAFF; cdr3_nt: TGCGCCAGCAGGCGGGACGTGAACACTGAAGCTTTCTTT
d_call: NA; v_call: TRBV2; clone_size: NA; j_call: TRBJ1-5; cdr3_aa: CASRLQVSNQPQHF; cdr3_nt: TGTGCCAGCAGGCTCCAGGTTAGCAATCAGCCCCAGCATTTT
d_call: NA; v_call: TRBV30; clone_size: NA; j_call: TRBJ1-4; cdr3_aa: CAWSANRVTSEKLFF; cdr3_nt: TGTGCCTGGAGTGCAAACAGGGTAACAAGTGAAAAACTGTTTTTT
d_call: TRBD2; v_call: TRBV29-1; clone_size: few; j_call: TRBJ2-3; cdr3_aa: CSAIRLAEPTDTQYF; cdr3_nt: TGCAGCGCGATCCGACTAGCGGAGCCCACAGATACGCAGTATTTT
d_call: NA; v_call: TRBV7-8; clone_size: few; j_call: TRBJ2-5; cdr3_aa: CATTSRPEGETQYF; cdr3_nt: TGTGCCACAACAAGCAGACCCGAGGGAGAGACCCAGTACTTC
d_call: TRBD1; v_call: TRBV7-2; clone_size: NA; j_call: TRBJ1-5; cdr3_aa: CASSSRDSSNQPQHF; cdr3_nt: TGTGCCAGCAGCTCGAGGGACAGCTCCAATCAGCCCCAGCATTTT
d_call: TRBD1; v_call: TRBV29-1; clone_size: few; j_call: TRBJ1-2; cdr3_aa: CSVTGGGGYTF; cdr3_nt: TGCAGCGTGACAGGGGGAGGTGGCTACACCTTC
d_call: TRBD1; v_call: TRBV4-3; clone_size: few; j_call: TRBJ1-6; cdr3_aa: CASSQDPQGAGALHF; cdr3_nt: TGCGCCAGCAGCCAAGATCCGCAGGGGGCGGGGGCCCTCCACTTT
d_call: NA; v_call: TRBV7-2; clone_size: few; j_call: TRBJ2-7; cdr3_aa: CASSALGPAYEQYF; cdr3_nt: TGTGCCAGCAGCGCACTAGGGCCAGCCTACGAGCAGTACTTC
d_call: TRBD1; v_call: TRBV7-2; clone_size: NA; j_call: TRBJ2-3; cdr3_aa: CASSPGQGSDTQYF; cdr3_nt: TGTGCCAGCAGCCCGGGACAGGGGAGCGATACGCAGTATTTT
d_call: TRBD1; v_call: TRBV5-4; clone_size: NA; j_call: TRBJ2-1; cdr3_aa: CASSLGQGNEQFF; cdr3_nt: TGTGCCAGCAGCTTGGGACAGGGCAATGAGCAGTTCTTC
d_call: TRBD1; v_call: TRBV19; clone_size: NA; j_call: TRBJ2-7; cdr3_aa: CASRSGGAGEQYF; cdr3_nt: TGTGCCAGTAGGTCAGGGGGCGCGGGCGAGCAGTACTTC
d_call: NA; v_call: TRBV5-1; clone_size: few; j_call: TRBJ2-5; cdr3_aa: CASTPLATKETQYF; cdr3_nt: TGCGCCAGCACTCCGCTAGCGACGAAAGAGACCCAGTACTTC
d_call: TRBD2; v_call: TRBV30; clone_size: NA; j_call: TRBJ2-1; cdr3_aa: CAWRAPGTSGRGEQFF; cdr3_nt: TGTGCCTGGAGGGCCCCCGGGACTAGCGGGAGGGGTGAGCAGTTCTTC
d_call: TRBD1; v_call: TRBV7-9; clone_size: NA; j_call: TRBJ2-7; cdr3_aa: CASSPTLGQGAYEQYF; cdr3_nt: TGTGCCAGCAGCCCCACCCTAGGACAGGGGGCGTACGAGCAGTACTTC
d_call: TRBD2; v_call: TRBV6-1; clone_size: NA; j_call: TRBJ2-1; cdr3_aa: CASTWSSGSEQFF; cdr3_nt: TGTGCCAGCACTTGGAGTAGCGGGAGTGAGCAGTTCTTC
d_call: TRBD1; v_call: TRBV7-2; clone_size: NA; j_call: TRBJ1-5; cdr3_aa: CASSLVSGTGYQPQHF; cdr3_nt: TGTGCCAGCAGCTTAGTGTCTGGGACAGGGTATCAGCCCCAGCATTTT
d_call: NA; v_call: TRBV5-1; clone_size: few; j_call: TRBJ2-1; cdr3_aa: CASTAGLSLGQFF; cdr3_nt: TGCGCCAGCACCGCGGGACTTTCGTTAGGGCAGTTCTTC
d_call: NA; v_call: TRBV7-9; clone_size: few; j_call: TRBJ2-7; cdr3_aa: CASSFPSGDYEQYF; cdr3_nt: TGTGCCAGCAGCTTTCCCTCAGGGGACTACGAGCAGTACTTC
d_call: NA; v_call: TRBV5-1; clone_size: NA; j_call: TRBJ2-7; cdr3_aa: CASSLFQGIYEQYF; cdr3_nt: TGCGCCAGCAGCTTGTTTCAGGGGATCTACGAGCAGTACTTC
d_call: NA; v_call: TRBV29-1; clone_size: few; j_call: TRBJ1-4; cdr3_aa: CSVQGRLTNEKLFF; cdr3_nt: TGCAGCGTTCAGGGGCGGTTAACTAATGAAAAACTGTTTTTT
d_call: NA; v_call: TRBV18; clone_size: few; j_call: TRBJ1-4; cdr3_aa: CATRRAENEKLFF; cdr3_nt: TGTGCCACCCGGCGGGCCGAAAATGAAAAACTGTTTTTT